These 15 T cell receptor beta chains were sequenced from one sample in a study of blood T cell repertoires in COVID-19. Generated by immunoSEQ multiplex PCR, the TCRdb table keeps only in-frame clones and is missing some. The table records 200,000 to 250,000 clones, about 84% of them present only once. Sequencing used PBMCs or T cells enriched from blood (not recorded which). The receptors derive from a man aged 55 to 69 who had recovered from COVID-19.

CDR3 in amino acids: CASSPGLAGGLAKNIQYF. The DNA for the CDR3 is TGTGCCAGCAGCCCGGGACTAGCGGGGGGCCTAGCCAAAAACATTCAGTACTTC. The V gene is TRBV7-9, the J gene TRBJ2-4, with 15 bases that match TRBD2. CDR3 length: 18 residues. Trimming took 5 bases from V and 0 from J; bases not matched to a gene: 5. The germline gives CDR1 SEHNR, CDR2 FQNEAQ (reference sequence).

The V gene is TRBV6-1, the J gene TRBJ1-5, with D perhaps matching TRBD1 (5 bases). From germline, CDR1 is MNHNS and CDR2 SASEGT. V was cut by 2 bases and J by 0 bases, with 8 bases left in between. The CDR3 is 15 residues long. CDR3 bases: TGTGCCAGCAGTGAACCCGGGGGTAGCAATCAGCCCCAGCATTTT. Protein sequence: CASSEPGGSNQPQHF.

The J gene is TRBJ1-3, the V gene TRBV7-9; D gene uncertain. Trimming left V 2 bases short and J 8 bases short, with 13 bases between. This CDR3 region has 14 residues. Germline V lookup: CDR1 SEHNR, CDR2 FQNEAQ (reference sequence). The CDR3 sequence: CASSLPSGRDTIYF. DNA for the CDR3: TGTGCCAGCAGCTTACCGTCGGGGAGGGACACCATATATTTT.

About this clone: At the DNA level, this CDR3 is encoded by other sequences in the same sample as well. V usage is TRBV4-3 and J usage is TRBJ2-1; a weak D match, TRBD2 (5 bases). The CDR3 runs to 13 residues. CDR1 LGHNA and CDR2 YSLEER come from the germline V gene. V lost 0 bases and J lost 8, with 8 bases in between. CDR3 in amino acids: CASSQDLRDEQFF. The CDR3, as DNA: TGCGCCAGCAGCCAAGATCTGCGGGATGAGCAGTTCTTC.

The genes are TRBV6-1 and TRBJ1-3; D uncertain. The CDR3 runs to 14 residues. Looked up from germline, CDR1 is MNHNS and CDR2 is SASEGT. Trimming removed 1 base at V and 7 bases at J, with 11 bases between. The CDR3 DNA sequence: TGTGCCAGCAGTGAAGGTTTCTCACGGAACACCATATATTTT. The encoded protein is CASSEGFSRNTIYF.

This clone appeared a single time. This chain joins TRBV24-1 and TRBJ2-2; 9 bases line up with TRBD2. V shed 6 bases, J shed 1 base, and the junction held 5 bases outside the gene matches. The CDR3 extends over 16 amino acids. Germline V gene sequence: CDR1 KGHDR, CDR2 SFDVKD. The CDR3 DNA is TGTGCCACCAGTTCTACAGCGGGGGGGAACACCGGGGAGCTGTTTTTT. Protein product: CATSSTAGGNTGELFF.

J is TRBJ1-6 and V is TRBV7-3; D remains ambiguous. The CDR3 consists of 14 residues. Trimming took off 5 bases at V and 7 bases at J, with 12 bases between the two ends. Germline loops: CDR1 SGHTA, CDR2 FQGTGA. The CDR3 here is CASSREHFNSPLHF. As DNA, the CDR3 is TGTGCCAGCAGCCGAGAGCATTTCAATTCACCCCTCCACTTT.

V and J are TRBV27 and TRBJ1-1; D remains unclear. CDR3 length: 13 residues. V gave up 3 bases and J gave up 0 bases, with 5 bases separating them. Germline CDR1 reads MNHEY; CDR2 reads SMNVEV (reference sequence). The CDR3 sequence is CASSFNMNTEAFF. For the CDR3, the DNA is TGTGCCAGCAGTTTTAACATGAACACTGAAGCTTTCTTT.

The chain is built from TRBV6-5 and TRBJ2-2; 8 bases agree with TRBD1. The V gene's germline CDR1 is MNHEY and CDR2 SVGAGI. The CDR3 totals 15 residues. Trimming at V came to 8 bases and at J to 0 bases, leaving 5 bases not matched to a gene. The CDR3 region is CASCMDRANTGELFF. The CDR3 DNA sequence: TGTGCCAGCTGCATGGACAGGGCGAACACCGGGGAGCTGTTTTTT.

This clone was picked up one time. The V gene is TRBV29-1, the J gene TRBJ2-2; perhaps TRBD2 as D (6 bases). Trimming took 3 bases from V and 4 from J, leaving 9 bases between them. The CDR3 runs 13 residues. Germline CDR1 and CDR2: SQVTM and ANQGSEA. As DNA, the CDR3 is TGCAGCGTTGAGGGGGGACTCACCGGGGAGCTGTTTTTT. Translated, it gives CSVEGGLTGELFF.

This clone came up once. The chain employs TRBV5-1 and TRBJ2-1; D is perhaps TRBD2 (5 bases). Trimming took off 0 bases at V and 4 bases at J, with 11 bases between the two ends. CDR1 is SGHRS, CDR2 YFSETQ, per germline. This CDR3 region has 15 residues. This CDR3 is CASSLAGNEYNEQFF. CDR3 nucleotides: TGCGCCAGCAGCTTGGCGGGGAACGAATACAATGAGCAGTTCTTC. Together with reference TRBV5-1 and TRBJ2-1, the CDR3 gives the full variable domain: KAGVTQTPRYLIKTRGQQVTLSCSPISGHRSVSWYQQTPGQGLQFLFEYFSETQRNKGNFPGRFSGRQFSNSRSEMNVSTLELGDSALYLCASSLAGNEYNEQFFGPGTRLTVL.

This clone was detected a few times. This chain links TRBV14 with TRBJ2-7; tentatively, D is TRBD1 (5 bases). The V gene's germline CDR1 is SGHDN and CDR2 FVKESK. V was shortened by 4 bases and J by 2 bases, with 12 bases between the two germline ends. The CDR3 has 14 amino acids. CDR3 nucleotides: TGTGCCAGCAGCCGCGGACACATTACCTACGAGCAGTACTTC. The encoded protein is CASSRGHITYEQYF.

The chain recombines TRBV10-3 with TRBJ1-4, with D tentatively TRBD1 (5 bases). Looked up from germline, CDR1 is ENHRY and CDR2 is SYGVKD. Trimming took 3 bases from V and 6 from J, leaving 8 bases between them. The CDR3 consists of 13 residues. CDR3 coding DNA: TGTGCCATCAGTGAAGGCAGGGATGAAAAACTGTTTTTT. Translated, it gives CAISEGRDEKLFF.

This clone has a handful of counts. The genes are TRBV11-2 and TRBJ2-7; D unclear. The CDR3 spans 16 residues. The germline V and J ends were trimmed by 3 bases and 0 bases, with 15 bases remaining between them. Looked up from germline, CDR1 is SGHAT and CDR2 is FQNNGV. The CDR3, as DNA: TGTGCCAGCAGCTTTTTTGCACAACCCAGCTCCTACGAGCAGTACTTC. Its protein is CASSFFAQPSSYEQYF.

The chain carries TRBV5-1 and TRBJ1-6; D is possibly TRBD1 (6 bases). Germline CDR1 and CDR2: SGHRS and YFSETQ. This CDR3 is built from 17 residues. Trimming took off 7 bases at V and 3 bases at J, with 20 bases between the two ends. CDR3 coding DNA: TGCGCCAGCCCCCCCTTCTTTTGGACAGTCTATAATTCACCCCTCCACTTT. It encodes CASPPFFWTVYNSPLHF.